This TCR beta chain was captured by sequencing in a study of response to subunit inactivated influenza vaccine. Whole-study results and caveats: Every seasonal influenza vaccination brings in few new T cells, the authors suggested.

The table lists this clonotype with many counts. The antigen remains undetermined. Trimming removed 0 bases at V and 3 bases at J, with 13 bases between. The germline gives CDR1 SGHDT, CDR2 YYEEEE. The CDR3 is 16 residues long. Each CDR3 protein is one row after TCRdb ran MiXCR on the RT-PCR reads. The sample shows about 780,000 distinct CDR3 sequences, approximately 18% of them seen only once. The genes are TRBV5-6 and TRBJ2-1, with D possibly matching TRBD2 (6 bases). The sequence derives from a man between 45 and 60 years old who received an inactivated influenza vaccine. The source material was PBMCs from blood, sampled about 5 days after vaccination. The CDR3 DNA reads TGTGCCAGCAGCTTGGTCGGAGGGGAGGTCTACAATGAGCAGTTCTTC. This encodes CASSLVGGEVYNEQFF.